Presented here are 14 T cell receptor beta chains from one specimen sequenced in a study of neoadjuvant nivolumab and ipilimumab in lung cancer. Data came from immunoSEQ multiplex PCR; TCRdb stores just in-frame clones and leaves some out. Here the sample spans 5,500 to 9,000 clones, roughly 83% being singletons. The sample consisted of tumor tissue, taken after neoadjuvant nivolumab, alone or with ipilimumab, at or shortly before surgery. The receptors stem from an adult with non-small cell lung cancer.

The V call is TRBV19, the J call TRBJ2-7; D uncertain. The germline gives CDR1 LNHDA, CDR2 SQIVND (reference sequence). The CDR3 runs to 11 residues. V lost 4 bases to trimming and J lost 6 bases, with 7 bases between them. The CDR3 bases are TGTGCCAGTAGTAGGGAACGCGAGCAGTACTTC. Protein: CASSREREQYF.

The J gene is TRBJ2-2, the V gene TRBV12-5, with 7 bases fitting TRBD1. The CDR3 runs 12 residues. V lost 10 bases and J lost 6; bases outside the gene matches: 5. Germline V gene data show CDR1 as LGHNT and CDR2 as FRNRAP. The CDR3 DNA follows: TGTGCTACCTCAAGGGGGCCCGGGGAGCTGTTTTTT. This translates into CATSRGPGELFF. Using reference TRBV12-5 and TRBJ2-2 for the parts outside the CDR3, the full variable domain is DARVTQTPRHKVTEMGQEVTMRCQPILGHNTVFWYRQTMMQGLELLAYFRNRAPLDDSGMPKDRFSAEMPDATLATLKIQPSEPRDSAVYFCATSRGPGELFFGEGSRLTVL.

This rearrangement joins TRBV5-4 to TRBJ2-7, with 9 bases identical to TRBD1. Losses at the gene ends were 4 bases for V and 3 bases for J; bases not matched to a gene: 11. Germline V CDR1 and CDR2: SGHNT, YYREEE (reference sequence). The CDR3 has 16 residues. For the CDR3, the DNA is TGTGCCAGCAGCCTTGCCGGGACAGGGAACGTCTACGAGCAGTACTTC. This sequence encodes CASSLAGTGNVYEQYF.

This clone was counted between two and nine times. This chain links TRBV18 with TRBJ1-1, with TRBD1 matching over 9 bases. CDR1 KGHSH and CDR2 LQKENI come from the germline V gene. V lost 6 bases, J lost 1 base, and 9 bases stayed unmatched. The CDR3 is 16 residues long. CDR3 in amino acids: CASSLGQGRGNTEAFF. DNA of the CDR3: TGTGCCAGCTCTCTTGGACAGGGGAGGGGGAACACTGAAGCTTTCTTT.

This clone was seen once. The chain recombines TRBV29-1 with TRBJ1-2; 8 nucleotides match TRBD1. The junction had 5 bases not matched to a gene; V was cut back by 5 bases and J by 6 bases. Germline V gene data show CDR1 as SQVTM and CDR2 as ANQGSEA. The CDR3 is made up of 12 amino acids. The CDR3 loop reads CSVPGQANGYTF. The CDR3 coding sequence is TGCAGCGTTCCGGGACAGGCTAATGGCTACACCTTC.

This clone was seen a single time. The chain links TRBV6-1 to TRBJ2-3, with 7 bases matching TRBD2. V shed 2 bases and J 2 bases; nucleotides not matched to a gene: 7. Germline CDR1 reads MNHNS; CDR2 reads SASEGT. This CDR3 region has 16 residues. CDR3 in amino acids: CASSELVSGVTDTQYF. DNA of the CDR3: TGTGCCAGCAGTGAATTAGTAAGCGGGGTCACAGATACGCAGTATTTT.

This chain joins TRBV5-1 and TRBJ2-2, with D possibly matching TRBD1 (6 bases). CDR1 is SGHRS and CDR2 is YFSETQ in the germline V gene. Trimming removed 5 bases at V and 0 bases at J, with 11 bases between. The CDR3 is made up of 15 amino acids. The CDR3 reads CASRTGSTNTGELFF. Here the CDR3 DNA reads TGCGCCAGCAGGACAGGTTCCACGAACACCGGGGAGCTGTTTTTT.

The chain carries TRBV7-3 and TRBJ2-6; unclear D gene. Trimming took 2 bases from V and 0 from J, leaving 5 bases between them. This CDR3 is built from 15 residues. Germline lookup yields CDR1 SGHTA and CDR2 FQGTGA. The CDR3 sequence is CASSLGNSGANVLTF. As DNA, the CDR3 is TGTGCCAGCAGCTTAGGGAACTCTGGGGCCAACGTCCTGACTTTC.

This chain links TRBV9 with TRBJ1-6, with 11 bases aligning to TRBD1. Germline values: CDR1 SGDLS, CDR2 YYNGEE. The trim removed 0 bases at V and 7 bases at J, leaving 9 bases unmatched. The CDR3 runs 18 residues. The CDR3 here is CASSVAPERTGGNSPLHF. CDR3 nucleotides: TGTGCCAGCAGCGTAGCCCCGGAGAGGACAGGGGGCAATTCACCCCTCCACTTT.

J is TRBJ1-5 and V is TRBV19; 7 nucleotides agree with TRBD1. The CDR3 consists of 13 residues. The trim removed 6 bases at V and 7 bases at J, leaving 6 bases unmatched. Germline V gene lookup returns CDR1 LNHDA and CDR2 SQIVND (reference sequence). The CDR3 reads CASSNDRVQPQHF. The CDR3 nucleotides read TGTGCCAGTAGCAACGACAGGGTACAGCCCCAGCATTTT. Together with reference TRBV19 and TRBJ1-5, the CDR3 gives the full variable domain: DGGITQSPKYLFRKEGQNVTLSCEQNLNHDAMYWYRQDPGQGLRLIYYSQIVNDFQKGDIAEGYSVSREKKESFPLTVTSAQKNPTAFYLCASSNDRVQPQHFGDGTRLSIL.

This clone was seen a few times. The chain is built from TRBV6-5 and TRBJ1-6; D is undetermined. CDR1 and CDR2 (germline): MNHEY, SVGAGI. The V and J ends lost 5 bases and 7 bases respectively, with 12 bases between them. The CDR3 runs to 14 residues. The CDR3 DNA reads as TGTGCCAGCAGTCAAAGGGAGCGAAATTCACCCCTCCACTTT. Amino acids: CASSQRERNSPLHF.

This chain joins TRBV6-1 and TRBJ2-7; D might be TRBD2 (5 bases). CDR1 and CDR2 from the germline V gene are MNHNS and SASEGT. This CDR3 is 13 amino acids long. The germline V and J ends were trimmed by 4 bases and 2 bases, with 9 bases remaining between them. The CDR3 loop is CASSVKGAYEQYF. The CDR3 DNA sequence: TGTGCCAGCAGTGTTAAGGGAGCCTACGAGCAGTACTTC.

CDR3 bases: TGTGCCAGCAGCTTGCCTACTAATGAAAAACTGTTTTTT. Its translation: CASSLPTNEKLFF. V is TRBV5-6 and J is TRBJ1-4; D is uncertain. Germline assignment: CDR1 SGHDT and CDR2 YYEEEE. This CDR3 contains 13 residues. V dropped 1 base and J dropped 2 bases, with 3 bases sitting between them.

This clone was detected a few times. V usage is TRBV14 and J usage is TRBJ1-1, with 9 bases lining up with TRBD1. Trimming cost V 8 bases and J 8 bases; bases outside gene matches: 9. The CDR3 is made up of 13 amino acids. Germline loops: CDR1 SGHDN, CDR2 FVKESK. CDR3 loop: CASSKQGAGEAFF. Here the CDR3 DNA reads TGTGCCAGCTCGAAACAGGGGGCAGGCGAAGCTTTCTTT.